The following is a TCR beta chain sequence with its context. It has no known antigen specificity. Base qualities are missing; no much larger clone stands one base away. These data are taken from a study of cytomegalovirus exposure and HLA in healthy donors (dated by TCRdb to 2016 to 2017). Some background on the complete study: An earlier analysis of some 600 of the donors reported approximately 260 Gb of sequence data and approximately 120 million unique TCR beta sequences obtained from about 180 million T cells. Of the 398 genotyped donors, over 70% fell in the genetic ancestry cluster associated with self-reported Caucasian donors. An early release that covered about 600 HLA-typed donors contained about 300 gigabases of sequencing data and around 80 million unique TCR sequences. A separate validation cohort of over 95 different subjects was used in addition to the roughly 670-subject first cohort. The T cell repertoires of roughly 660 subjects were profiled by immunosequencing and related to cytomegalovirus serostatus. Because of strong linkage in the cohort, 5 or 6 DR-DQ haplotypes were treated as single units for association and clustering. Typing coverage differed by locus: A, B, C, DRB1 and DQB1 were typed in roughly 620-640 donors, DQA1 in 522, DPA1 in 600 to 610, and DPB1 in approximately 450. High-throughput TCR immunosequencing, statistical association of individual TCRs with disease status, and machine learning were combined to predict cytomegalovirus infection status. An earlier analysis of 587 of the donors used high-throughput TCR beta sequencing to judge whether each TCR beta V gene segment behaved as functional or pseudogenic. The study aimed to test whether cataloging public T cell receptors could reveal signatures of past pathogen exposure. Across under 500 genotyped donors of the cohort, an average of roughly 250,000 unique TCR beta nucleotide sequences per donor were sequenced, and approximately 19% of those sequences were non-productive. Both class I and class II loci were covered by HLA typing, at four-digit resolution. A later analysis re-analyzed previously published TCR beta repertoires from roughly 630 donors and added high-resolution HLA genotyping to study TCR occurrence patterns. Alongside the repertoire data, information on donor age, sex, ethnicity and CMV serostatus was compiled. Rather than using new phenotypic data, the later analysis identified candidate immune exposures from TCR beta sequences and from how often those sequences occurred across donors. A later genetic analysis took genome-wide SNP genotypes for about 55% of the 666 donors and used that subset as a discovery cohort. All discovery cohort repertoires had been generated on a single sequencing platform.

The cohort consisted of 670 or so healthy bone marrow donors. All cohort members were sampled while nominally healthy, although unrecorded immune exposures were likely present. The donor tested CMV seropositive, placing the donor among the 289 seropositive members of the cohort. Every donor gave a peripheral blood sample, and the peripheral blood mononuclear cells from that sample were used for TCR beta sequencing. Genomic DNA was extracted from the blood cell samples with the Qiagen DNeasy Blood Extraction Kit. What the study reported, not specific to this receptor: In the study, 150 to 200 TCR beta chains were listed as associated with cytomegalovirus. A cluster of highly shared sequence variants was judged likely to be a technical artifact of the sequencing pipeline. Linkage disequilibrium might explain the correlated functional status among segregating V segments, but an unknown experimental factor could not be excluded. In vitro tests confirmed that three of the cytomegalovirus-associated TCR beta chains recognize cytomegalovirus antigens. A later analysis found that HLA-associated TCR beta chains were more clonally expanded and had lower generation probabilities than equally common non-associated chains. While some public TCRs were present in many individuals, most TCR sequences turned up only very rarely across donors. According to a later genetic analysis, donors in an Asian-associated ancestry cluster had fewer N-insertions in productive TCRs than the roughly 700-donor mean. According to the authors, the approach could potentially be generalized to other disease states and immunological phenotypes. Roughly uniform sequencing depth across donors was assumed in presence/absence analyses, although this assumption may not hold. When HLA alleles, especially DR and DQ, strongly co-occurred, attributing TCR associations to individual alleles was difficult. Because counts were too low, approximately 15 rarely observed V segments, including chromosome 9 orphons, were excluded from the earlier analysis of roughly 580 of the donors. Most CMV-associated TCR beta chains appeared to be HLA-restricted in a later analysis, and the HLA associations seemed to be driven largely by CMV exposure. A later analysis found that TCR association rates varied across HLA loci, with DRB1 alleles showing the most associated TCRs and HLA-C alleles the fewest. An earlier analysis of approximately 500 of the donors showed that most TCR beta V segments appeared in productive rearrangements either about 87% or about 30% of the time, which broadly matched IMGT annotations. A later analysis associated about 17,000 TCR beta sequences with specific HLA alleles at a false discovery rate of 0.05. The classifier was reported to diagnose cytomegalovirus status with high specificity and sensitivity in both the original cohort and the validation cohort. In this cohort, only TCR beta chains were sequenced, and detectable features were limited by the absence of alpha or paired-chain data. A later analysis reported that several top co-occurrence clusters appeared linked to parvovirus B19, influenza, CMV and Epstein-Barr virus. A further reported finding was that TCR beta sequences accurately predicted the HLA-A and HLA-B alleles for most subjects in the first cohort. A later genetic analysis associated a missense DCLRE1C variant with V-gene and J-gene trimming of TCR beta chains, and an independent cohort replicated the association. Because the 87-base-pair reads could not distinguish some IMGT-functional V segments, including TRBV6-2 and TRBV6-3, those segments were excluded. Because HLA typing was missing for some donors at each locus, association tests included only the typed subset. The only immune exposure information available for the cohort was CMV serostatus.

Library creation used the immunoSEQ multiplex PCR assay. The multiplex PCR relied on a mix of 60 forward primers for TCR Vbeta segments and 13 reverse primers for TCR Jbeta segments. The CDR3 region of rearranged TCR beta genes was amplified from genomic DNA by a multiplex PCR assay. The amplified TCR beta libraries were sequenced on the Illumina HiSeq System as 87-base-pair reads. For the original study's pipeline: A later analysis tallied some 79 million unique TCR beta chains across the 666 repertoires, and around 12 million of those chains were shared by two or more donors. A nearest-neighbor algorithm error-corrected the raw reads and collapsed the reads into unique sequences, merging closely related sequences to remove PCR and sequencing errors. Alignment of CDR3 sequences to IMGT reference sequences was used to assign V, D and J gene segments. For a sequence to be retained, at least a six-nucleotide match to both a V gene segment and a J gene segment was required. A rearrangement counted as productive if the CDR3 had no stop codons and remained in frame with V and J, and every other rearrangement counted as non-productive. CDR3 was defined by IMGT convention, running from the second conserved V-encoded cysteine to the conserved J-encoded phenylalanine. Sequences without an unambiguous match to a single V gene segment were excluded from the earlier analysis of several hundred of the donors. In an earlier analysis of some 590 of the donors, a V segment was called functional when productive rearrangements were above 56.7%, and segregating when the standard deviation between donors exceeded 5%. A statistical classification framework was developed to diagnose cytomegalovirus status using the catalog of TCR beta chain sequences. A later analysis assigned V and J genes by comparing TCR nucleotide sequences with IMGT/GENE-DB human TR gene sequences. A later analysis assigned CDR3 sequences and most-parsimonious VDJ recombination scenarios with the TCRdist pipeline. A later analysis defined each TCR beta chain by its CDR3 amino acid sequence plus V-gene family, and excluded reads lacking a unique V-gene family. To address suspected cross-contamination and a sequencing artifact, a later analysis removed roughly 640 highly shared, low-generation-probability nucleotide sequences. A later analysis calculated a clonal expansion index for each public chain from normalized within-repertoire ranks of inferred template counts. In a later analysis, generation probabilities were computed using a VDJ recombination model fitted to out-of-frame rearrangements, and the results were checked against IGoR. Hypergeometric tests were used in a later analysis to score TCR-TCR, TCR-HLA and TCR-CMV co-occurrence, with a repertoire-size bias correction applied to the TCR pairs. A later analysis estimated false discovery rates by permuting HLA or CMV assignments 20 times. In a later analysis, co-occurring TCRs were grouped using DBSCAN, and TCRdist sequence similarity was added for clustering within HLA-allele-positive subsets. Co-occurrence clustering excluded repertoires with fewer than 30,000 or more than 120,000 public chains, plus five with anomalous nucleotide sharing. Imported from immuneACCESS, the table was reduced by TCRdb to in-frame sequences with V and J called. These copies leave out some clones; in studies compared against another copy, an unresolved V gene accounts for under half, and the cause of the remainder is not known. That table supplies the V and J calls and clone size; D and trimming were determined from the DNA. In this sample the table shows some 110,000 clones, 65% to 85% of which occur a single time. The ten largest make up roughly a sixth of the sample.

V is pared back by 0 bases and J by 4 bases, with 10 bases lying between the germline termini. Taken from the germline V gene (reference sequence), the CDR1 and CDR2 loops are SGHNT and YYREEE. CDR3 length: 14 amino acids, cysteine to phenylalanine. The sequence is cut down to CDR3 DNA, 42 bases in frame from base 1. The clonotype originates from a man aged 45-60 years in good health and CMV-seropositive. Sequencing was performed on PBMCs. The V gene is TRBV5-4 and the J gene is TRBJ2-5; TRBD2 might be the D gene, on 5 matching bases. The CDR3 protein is CASSLDYGRETQYF. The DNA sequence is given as TGTGCCAGCAGCTTGGACTATGGGAGAGAGACCCAGTACTTC.